Below, one T cell receptor beta chain is given with its context. This entry belongs to a study of blood T cell repertoires in COVID-19. V was pared by 4 bases and J by 8 bases, with 17 bases between. Per the germline V gene, CDR1 is SNHLY and CDR2 is FYNNEI. The CDR3 loop spans 15 amino acids. Profiled with immunoSEQ multiplex PCR; TCRdb holds only in-frame clones, not every one. The profile shows tens of thousands of clones, 90% of them singletons. This TCR was recovered from a human donor in a cohort sampled during active COVID-19. J is TRBJ1-4 and V is TRBV2; unclear D gene. Sequenced sample: peripheral blood. CDR3 protein: CASSALSRLWEKLFF. CDR3 DNA sequence: TGTGCCAGCAGTGCGTTGTCCCGACTCTGGGAAAAACTGTTTTTT.